The following is a TCR beta chain sequence with its context. From germline, CDR1 is SEHNR and CDR2 FQNEAQ (reference sequence). V lost 5 bases to trimming and J lost 8 bases; unmatched junction nucleotides: 11. The CDR3 runs 16 residues. This entry is derived from a study of blood T cell repertoires in COVID-19. Across the study: Acute-phase and convalescent COVID-19 samples originated in the United States, Italy and Spain. Nucleic acid was either cDNA or gDNA, and it came from T cells, B-cell-depleted T cells, or PBMCs.

Per the study methods: Researchers report that nucleated cell counts were estimated from reference gene primer amplification. Using immunoSEQ multiplex PCR, the repertoire was profiled, and TCRdb retains in-frame clones only, with some absent. The V and J calls and clone size were taken over from that table, and D and trimming were inferred from the DNA. The sample lists about 77,000 clones, roughly 80% occurring once. Sequenced: peripheral blood. The receptor was derived from a woman aged 70-85 years with acute or convalescent COVID-19. The rearrangement links TRBV7-9 to TRBJ2-1, with 11 bases matching TRBD1. The CDR3 loop reads CASSQRTGGVTHEQFF. CDR3 coding DNA: TGTGCCAGCAGCCAAAGGACAGGGGGCGTAACACATGAGCAGTTCTTC. Filled out from reference TRBV7-9 and TRBJ2-1, the complete variable domain reads DTGVSQNPRHKITKRGQNVTFRCDPISEHNRLYWYRQTLGQGPEFLTYFQNEAQLEKSRLLSDRFSAERPKGSFSTLEIQRTEQGDSAMYLCASSQRTGGVTHEQFFGPGTRLTVL.